Listed here are 22 T cell receptor beta chains from one sample, sequenced in a study of yellow fever vaccine responses in identical twins. TCRdb itself ran the RT-PCR reads through MiXCR, one entry per CDR3 protein. Among roughly 2,600 distinct CDR3 sequences listed, 80% were seen once. This sample comprised T cells from blood (PBMCs), unsorted or a sorted subset (not recorded which), obtained before or after yellow fever vaccination (not recorded which). All receptors come from a female donor who received the yellow fever vaccine.

The chain uses TRBV11-1 and TRBJ2-1, with 12 bases that match TRBD2. J was trimmed by 10 bases and V by 5 bases; bases with no gene match: 9. The V gene's germline CDR1 is SGHAT and CDR2 FQDESV (reference sequence). The CDR3 extends over 15 amino acids. The CDR3 sequence is CASSPRLAGDHEQFF. The CDR3 region has the DNA TGTGCCAGCAGCCCGCGACTAGCGGGAGATCACGAGCAGTTCTTC. Full variable domain (missing parts from reference TRBV11-1 and TRBJ2-1): EAEVAQSPRYKITEKSQAVAFWCDPISGHATLYWYRQILGQGPELLVQFQDESVVDDSQLPKDRFSAERLKGVDSTLKIQPAELGDSAMYLCASSPRLAGDHEQFFGPGTRLTVL.

CDR3 sequence (DNA): TGTGCCAGCAGCTTAGCTCTTAGCGGGGGAACGCATGAGCAGTTCTTC. It specifies CASSLALSGGTHEQFF. The chain employs TRBV11-2 and TRBJ2-1; 9 bases are shared with TRBD2. This CDR3 is built from 16 residues. Germline V gene data show CDR1 as SGHAT and CDR2 as FQNNGV. V lost 1 base to trimming and J lost 8 bases; unmatched junction nucleotides: 9. The full variable domain, rest sourced from reference TRBV11-2 and TRBJ2-1, is EAGVAQSPRYKIIEKRQSVAFWCNPISGHATLYWYQQILGQGPKLLIQFQNNGVVDDSQLPKDRFSAERLKGVDSTLKIQPAKLEDSAVYLCASSLALSGGTHEQFFGPGTRLTVL.

The V gene is TRBV7-9, the J gene TRBJ2-7, with a possible D match to TRBD1 (6 bases). The CDR3 is 14 residues long. CDR1 SEHNR and CDR2 FQNEAQ come from the germline V gene (reference sequence). V was trimmed by 5 bases and J by 2 bases, leaving 13 bases between them. The DNA for the CDR3 is TGTGCCAGCAGCAACCGGACAGCTGCCTACGAGCAGTACTTC. Encoded protein: CASSNRTAAYEQYF.

V usage is TRBV5-1 and J usage is TRBJ2-1; D perhaps matches TRBD2 (5 bases). CDR1 is SGHRS, CDR2 YFSETQ, per germline. V lost 0 bases to trimming and J lost 6 bases, with 16 bases between them. The CDR3 has 16 amino acids. CDR3 loop: CASSLDGSVAFNEQFF. The CDR3 nucleotides are TGCGCCAGCAGCTTGGATGGGAGTGTTGCGTTCAATGAGCAGTTCTTC.

The chain carries TRBV30 and TRBJ1-2; the D gene is possibly TRBD1 (5 bases). V lost 4 bases, J lost 6 bases, and 15 bases lay in between. Germline V gene lookup returns CDR1 GTSNPN and CDR2 SVGIG (reference sequence). CDR3 size: 13 residues. This CDR3 is CAWIRQGGNGYTF. As DNA, the CDR3 is TGTGCCTGGATAAGGCAGGGAGGGAATGGCTACACCTTC.

The V gene is TRBV30, the J gene TRBJ2-1, with D unclear. V was pared by 0 bases and J by 6 bases, with 6 bases between. CDR1 and CDR2 from the germline V gene are GTSNPN and SVGIG (reference sequence). The CDR3 totals 12 residues. This chain's CDR3 is CAWSVTGNEQFF. CDR3 DNA: TGTGCCTGGAGTGTAACGGGCAATGAGCAGTTCTTC. The whole variable domain, remainder taken from reference TRBV30 and TRBJ2-1, is SQTIHQWPATLVQPVGSPLSLECTVEGTSNPNLYWYRQAAGRGLQLLFYSVGIGQISSEVPQNLSASRPQDRQFILSSKKLLLSDSGFYLCAWSVTGNEQFFGPGTRLTVL.

The CDR3 nucleotides are TGTGCCACAGCACGCATAAAGCGGGGCGGGGAGCTGTTTTTT. Its protein is CATARIKRGGELFF. The chain is built from TRBV12-3 or TRBV12-4 and TRBJ2-2; TRBD2 agrees at 7 bases. V lost 10 bases and J lost 7; bases outside the gene matches: 12. The CDR3 is 14 residues long.

J is TRBJ2-4 and V is TRBV4-3, with a weak D call TRBD2 (6 bases). The CDR3 has 15 amino acids. Trimming stripped 2 bases from V and 5 bases from J, with 13 bases between. Germline V gene data show CDR1 as LGHNA and CDR2 as YSLEER. For the CDR3, the DNA is TGCGCCAGCAGCCAATTCCCGGCGGGGCAAAACATTCAGTACTTC. Its protein is CASSQFPAGQNIQYF.

V is TRBV7-3 and J is TRBJ2-7, with D uncertain. CDR3 length equals 13 residues. In germline, CDR1 is SGHTA, CDR2 FQGTGA. V lost 1 base to trimming and J lost 0 bases, with 4 bases between them. For the CDR3, the DNA is TGTGCCAGCAGCTTAATCGGCTCCTACGAGCAGTACTTC. As protein: CASSLIGSYEQYF.

This clonotype was counted a few times. This chain uses TRBV6-1 with TRBJ1-2, with TRBD1 matching 8 bases. The germline CDR1 and CDR2 sequences are MNHNS and SASEGT. The CDR3 runs to 16 residues. The V segment lost 5 bases and the J segment 4 bases; nucleotides outside the gene matches: 12. CDR3 sequence reads: CASSRTGTPLGYGYTF. CDR3 DNA sequence: TGTGCCAGCAGTAGGACAGGGACCCCGCTTGGCTATGGCTACACCTTC.

The V and J genes are TRBV6-5 and TRBJ2-1; D gene unclear. CDR3 length: 13 amino acids. V lost 0 bases, J lost 4 bases, and 4 bases lay in between. CDR1 and CDR2 (germline): MNHEY, SVGAGI. The CDR3 reads CASSYSGYNEQFF. Written as DNA, the CDR3 is TGTGCCAGCAGTTACTCCGGATACAATGAGCAGTTCTTC.

This sequence joins TRBV11-1 and TRBJ2-7, with D tentatively TRBD1 (5 bases). The V gene lost 5 bases and the J gene lost 0 bases, with 14 bases spanning the gap. CDR1 SGHAT and CDR2 FQDESV come from the germline V gene (reference sequence). The CDR3 extends over 15 amino acids. CDR3 DNA: TGTGCCAGCAGCCCGTCCAGGGCCAGCTCCTACGAGCAGTACTTC. Amino acids: CASSPSRASSYEQYF.

The rearrangement links TRBV4-3 to TRBJ2-7; D remains ambiguous. CDR1 is LGHNA, CDR2 YSLEER, per germline. The CDR3 has 15 residues. The V end was cut by 2 bases, the J end by 0 bases, with 11 bases between. In DNA form, the CDR3 reads TGCGCCAGCAGCCAATATCCATCGGACTCCTACGAGCAGTACTTC. Protein: CASSQYPSDSYEQYF.

The CDR3, as DNA: TGTGCCAGCAGCGGCCGAGGGGCCGGGGAGCTGTTTTTT. It yields the protein CASSGRGAGELFF. The rearrangement joins TRBV11-1 to TRBJ2-2, with D possibly being TRBD1 or TRBD2 (5 bases each). Germline-derived CDR1 and CDR2 are SGHAT and FQDESV (reference sequence). The CDR3 consists of 13 residues. V lost 5 bases to trimming and J lost 6 bases, with 10 bases between them.

V usage is TRBV18 and J usage is TRBJ2-5; D possibly matches TRBD1 or TRBD2 (5 bases each). Deletions cut 3 bases from V and 0 bases from J, with 11 bases between. CDR3 length: 15 amino acids. CDR1 is KGHSH and CDR2 is LQKENI in the germline V gene. The chain's CDR3 is CASSPPGGNQETQYF. The CDR3 DNA reads TGTGCCAGCTCACCCCCTGGGGGTAACCAAGAGACCCAGTACTTC.

The rearrangement joins TRBV24-1 to TRBJ1-2; 8 bases match TRBD1. With V trimmed by 3 bases and J by 4 bases, 6 bases remained unmatched. From germline, CDR1 is KGHDR and CDR2 SFDVKD. There are 15 residues in the CDR3. The CDR3 nucleotides read TGTGCCACCAGTGATGGCACGACAGGGGCCTATGGCTACACCTTC. Encoded protein: CATSDGTTGAYGYTF.

This clonotype was recorded only once. This rearrangement joins TRBV27 to TRBJ2-1; 7 bases are a match to TRBD2. V gave up 6 bases and J gave up 3 bases; unmatched junction bases: 11. The germline V gene encodes CDR1 MNHEY and CDR2 SMNVEV (reference sequence). There are 16 residues in the CDR3. CDR3 bases: TGTGCCAGCAGCCACATGCCAGCGGGAATCTACAATGAGCAGTTCTTC. This gives the protein CASSHMPAGIYNEQFF.

This rearrangement joins TRBV7-3 to TRBJ2-7, with D tentatively TRBD1 or TRBD2 (5 bases each). This CDR3 is built from 15 residues. CDR1 SGHTA and CDR2 FQGTGA come from the germline V gene. The germline V and J ends were trimmed by 5 bases and 0 bases, with 14 bases remaining between them. The CDR3 is CASSLQGTGSYEQYF. The CDR3 DNA sequence: TGTGCCAGCAGCCTCCAAGGGACGGGCTCCTACGAGCAGTACTTC.

The gene calls are TRBV9 and TRBJ1-3; TRBD1 is a possible D gene (5 bases). Between the trimmed V and J ends, which lost 4 bases and 7 bases, there was a span of 15 bases. The V gene's germline CDR1 is SGDLS and CDR2 YYNGEE. The CDR3 contains 14 residues. The CDR3 sequence is CASSPHGGGNTIYF. The CDR3 region has the DNA TGTGCCAGCAGCCCCCATGGGGGGGGGAACACCATATATTTT.

This chain joins TRBV20-1 and TRBJ2-1; 12 nucleotides match TRBD2. Germline assignment: CDR1 DFQATT and CDR2 SNEGSKA (reference sequence). V lost 0 bases and J lost 3; bases outside the gene matches: 6. The CDR3 sequence is 17 residues long. CDR3 sequence (DNA): TGCAGTGCTAGAGACCCGACTAGCGGGAGACTCTACAATGAGCAGTTCTTC. It translates to CSARDPTSGRLYNEQFF.

This CDR3 is CSAPTGETQYF. CDR3 sequence (DNA): TGCAGTGCTCCCACGGGGGAGACCCAGTACTTC. The chain is built from TRBV20-1 and TRBJ2-5; D might be TRBD2 (5 bases). This CDR3 contains 11 residues. V dropped 5 bases and J dropped 5 bases, with 9 bases sitting between them. The germline CDR1 and CDR2 sequences are DFQATT and SNEGSKA (reference sequence).

This chain uses TRBV28 with TRBJ2-7; 7 bases agree with TRBD2. Germline CDR1 reads MDHEN; CDR2 reads SYDVKM. V dropped 5 bases and J dropped 6; count of bases not matched to a gene: 13. CDR3 length equals 15 residues. CDR3: CASSRHSGTTSEQYF. DNA of the CDR3: TGTGCCAGCAGTCGCCATTCCGGGACTACATCCGAGCAGTACTTC.